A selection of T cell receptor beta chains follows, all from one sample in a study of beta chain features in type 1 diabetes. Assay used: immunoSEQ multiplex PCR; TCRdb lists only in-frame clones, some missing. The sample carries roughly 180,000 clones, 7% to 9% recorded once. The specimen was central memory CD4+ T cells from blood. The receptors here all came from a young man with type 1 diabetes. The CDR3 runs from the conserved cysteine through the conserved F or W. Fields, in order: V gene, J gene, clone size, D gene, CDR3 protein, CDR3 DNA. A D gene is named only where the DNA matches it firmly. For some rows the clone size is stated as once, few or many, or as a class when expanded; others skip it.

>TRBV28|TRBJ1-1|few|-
CASIISGGNTEAFF
TGTGCCAGCATAATCTCAGGAGGGAACACTGAAGCTTTCTTT
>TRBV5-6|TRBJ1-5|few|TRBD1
CASSLGSQGRNQPQHF
TGTGCCAGCAGCTTGGGGTCACAGGGGAGGAATCAGCCCCAGCATTTT
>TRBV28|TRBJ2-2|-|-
CASSPLLGSAGELFF
TGTGCCAGCAGTCCTCTACTAGGGTCGGCCGGGGAGCTGTTTTTT
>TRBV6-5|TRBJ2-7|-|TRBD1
CASPGGTYEQYF
TGTGCCAGCCCAGGGGGTACCTACGAGCAGTACTTC
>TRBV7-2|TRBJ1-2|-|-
CASSLDLRTVYGYTF
TGTGCCAGCAGCTTAGACTTAAGGACAGTCTATGGCTACACCTTC
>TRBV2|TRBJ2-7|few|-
CASSEQRGPYEQYF
TGTGCCAGCAGTGAACAAAGGGGCCCCTACGAGCAGTACTTC
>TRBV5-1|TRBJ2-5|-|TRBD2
CASSLGLAGAQETQYF
TGCGCCAGCAGCTTGGGACTAGCGGGGGCCCAAGAGACCCAGTACTTC
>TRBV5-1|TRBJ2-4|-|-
CASSLVPEGVGIQYF
TGCGCCAGCAGCTTGGTTCCGGAAGGGGTTGGCATTCAGTACTTC
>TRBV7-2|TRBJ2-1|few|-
CASSLDFTPYNEQFF
TGTGCCAGCAGCTTAGACTTCACCCCATACAATGAGCAGTTCTTC
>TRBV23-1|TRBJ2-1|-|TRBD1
CASSPHRGRGQFF
TGCGCCAGCAGCCCCCACAGGGGGCGCGGGCAGTTCTTC
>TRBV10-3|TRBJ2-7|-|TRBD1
CAAGQGSYEQYF
TGTGCCGCAGGACAGGGCTCCTACGAGCAGTACTTC
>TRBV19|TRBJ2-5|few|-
CASSIGEETQYF
TGTGCCAGTAGTATAGGAGAGGAGACCCAGTACTTC
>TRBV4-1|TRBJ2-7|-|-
CASSQPSKSSEQYF
TGCGCCAGCAGCCAACCGAGTAAGAGTAGCGAGCAGTACTTC
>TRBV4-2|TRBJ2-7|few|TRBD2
CASSPQEGLAGGGAYEQYF
TGTGCCAGCAGCCCCCAGGAGGGACTAGCGGGAGGAGGGGCCTACGAGCAGTACTTC